This T cell receptor beta chain was documented in a study of T cell responses to AZD1222 COVID-19 vaccine. Broader study findings: Without day 14 samples, only post-peak T cell repertoires were studied. With two AZD1222 doses given, Spike-specific TCR breadth and depth both rose. Within unmutated variant regions lay the reported targets of nearly half of spike-specific TCRs.

Germline assignment: CDR1 MNHEY and CDR2 SVGAGI. Trimming pared 3 bases from V and 4 bases from J, leaving 9 bases between. The CDR3 runs to 13 residues. In the case of this clone: Its antigen remains unknown.

TCRdb's copy holds only in-frame clones and misses some; the assay was immunoSEQ multiplex PCR. This repertoire shows 15,000 to 20,000 clones, about four fifths found once; its top ten account for about 14%. Sequenced here: peripheral blood, sampled 28 days after the second AZD1222 dose. The J gene is TRBJ1-1, the V gene TRBV6-5; D unresolved. This receptor was identified in an adult who received the AZD1222 COVID-19 vaccine. Here the CDR3 reads CASSYRLGTEAFF. Here the CDR3 DNA reads TGTGCCAGCAGTTATAGGTTGGGCACTGAAGCTTTCTTT.